This is a list of T cell receptor beta chains from one sample in a study of T cell changes during pregnancy in multiple sclerosis. Using immunoSEQ multiplex PCR, the repertoire was profiled, and TCRdb retains in-frame clones only, with some absent. This table holds tens of thousands of clones, about 92% found once. The sample was peripheral blood, taken in the third trimester of pregnancy. Every receptor here comes from a female donor in good health, enrolled as a control in a pregnancy study. The CDR3 runs from the conserved cysteine through the conserved F or W. D genes are given only for firm matches. For some rows the clone size is stated as once, few or many, or as a class when expanded; others skip it.

>once|TRBD2|TRBJ2-5|TRBV5-1
TGCGCCAGCAGCTTGGCTAGCGGGCCCCAAGAGACCCAGTACTTC
CASSLASGPQETQYF
>-|TRBD1|TRBJ1-5|TRBV28
TGTGCCAGCACCACGGACAGGGGCCTTAATCAGCCCCAGCATTTT
CASTTDRGLNQPQHF
>-|-|TRBJ2-7|TRBV18
TGTGCCAGCTCACCGGCGGGGACCAGCACCCTCTACGAGCAGTACTTC
CASSPAGTSTLYEQYF
>-|-|TRBJ1-2|TRBV7-2
TGTGCCAGCAGCTCCAGGGCAGGGAACTATGGCTACACCTTC
CASSSRAGNYGYTF
>-|-|TRBJ1-2|TRBV6-1
TGTGCCAGCAGTGGGCAGGTCGGCTACACCTTC
CASSGQVGYTF
>once|TRBD2|TRBJ2-7|TRBV15
TGTGCCACCAGCACAAGGACTAGCGGGCCCTCCTACGAGCAGTACTTC
CATSTRTSGPSYEQYF
>-|-|TRBJ1-1|TRBV15
TGTGCCACCAGAGCGCCCTCAGGGGACGACTTAGCTTTCTTT
CATRAPSGDDLAFF
>-|-|TRBJ2-3|TRBV11-2
TGTGCCAGCAGCTTAGAAGGGGTAGCCCTCCTTGATACGCAGTATTTT
CASSLEGVALLDTQYF
>-|TRBD1|TRBJ2-7|TRBV4-2
TGTGCCAGCAGCCAAGAAGGGACAGGGGTGGGGGAGCAGTACTTC
CASSQEGTGVGEQYF
>-|TRBD1|TRBJ1-6|TRBV25-1
TGTGCCAGCAGTGAACTGCACAGGGGGGCCAATTCACCCCTCCACTTT
CASSELHRGANSPLHF
>-|TRBD2|TRBJ2-7|TRBV5-1
TGCGCCAGCAGCCCTCCCCGAGCGGGAGGGGATGAGCAGTACTTC
CASSPPRAGGDEQYF
>-|-|TRBJ1-4|TRBV30
TGTGCCTGGAGTGTAATACAAGAAAAACTGTTTTTT
CAWSVIQEKLFF
>-|TRBD2|TRBJ2-3|TRBV6-4
TGTGCCAGCAGTGTGGGACTAGCCACAGATACGCAGTATTTT
CASSVGLATDTQYF
>-|TRBD1|TRBJ1-5|TRBV5-6
TGTGCCAGCAGCTTGGGCCAGGGGGAAAATCAGCCCCAGCATTTT
CASSLGQGENQPQHF
>-|TRBD2|TRBJ2-2|TRBV5-6
TGTGCCAGCAGCTTCAGACTAGCGGGCTTTGGAGGCACCGGGGAGCTGTTTTTT
CASSFRLAGFGGTGELFF
>-|-|TRBJ2-7|TRBV15
TGTGCCACCAGCAGGGGGGGCTCCTACGAGCAGTACTTC
CATSRGGSYEQYF
>-|-|TRBJ1-2|TRBV18
TGTGCCAGCTCACTGGCCGGAGACTATGGCTACACCTTC
CASSLAGDYGYTF
>-|TRBD1|TRBJ2-2|TRBV7-9
TGTGCCAGCACCACGAGGTCGGACAGGGGGAACACCGGGGAGCTGTTTTTT
CASTTRSDRGNTGELFF
>once|TRBD1|TRBJ2-1|TRBV9
TGTGCCAGCAGCGCCGGACAGGGGGCTTGGGAACAGTTCTTC
CASSAGQGAWEQFF
>-|-|TRBJ2-3|TRBV7-9
TGTGCCAGCAGCTTGAGGCAGGGAATAGATACGCAGTATTTT
CASSLRQGIDTQYF
>-|-|TRBJ1-2|TRBV28
TGTGCCAGCAGTGCAGTGAATCCTTATGGCTACACCTTC
CASSAVNPYGYTF
>-|-|TRBJ1-3|TRBV7-2
TGTGCCAGCAGCTGGGGAGGTCGGGCCTTCTCTGGAAACACCATATATTTT
CASSWGGRAFSGNTIYF
>-|TRBD2|TRBJ2-7|TRBV9
TGTGCCAGCAGCGACGGACTAGCGGACTCCTACGAGCAGTACTTC
CASSDGLADSYEQYF
>-|-|TRBJ2-1|TRBV5-4
TGTGCCAGCAGCTCCTTCTCGGGAGCCCTACAGAATGAGCAGTTCTTC
CASSSFSGALQNEQFF
>-|TRBD1|TRBJ1-1|TRBV14
TGTGCCAGCAGCTCCCGGGACAGGGCGGAAGCTTTCTTT
CASSSRDRAEAFF
>-|-|TRBJ2-7|TRBV28
TGTGCCAGTCGGAGGTCCGGGGACTACGAGCAGTACTTC
CASRRSGDYEQYF
>-|-|TRBJ2-5|TRBV10-2
TGCGCCAGCAGTAACGCGCAAGAGACCCAGTACTTC
CASSNAQETQYF
>-|TRBD2|TRBJ2-3|TRBV19
TGTGCCAGTATAATCGGACTAGCGGGGAGCACAGATACGCAGTATTTT
CASIIGLAGSTDTQYF
>-|-|TRBJ2-2|TRBV6-1
TGTGCCACCAGGGGGAGGAAGACCGGGGAGCTGTTTTTT
CATRGRKTGELFF
>-|TRBD2|TRBJ2-7|TRBV6-6
TGTGCCAGCAGTTACGTCCAGCGGGGTACCTACGAGCAGTACTTC
CASSYVQRGTYEQYF
>-|-|TRBJ1-1|TRBV14
TGTGCCAGCAGTTATCAGGGGACCACTGAAGCTTTCTTT
CASSYQGTTEAFF
>-|-|TRBJ2-2|TRBV5-1
TGCGCCAGCAGCTTGGTTCACTACGCGAACACCGGGGAGCTGTTTTTT
CASSLVHYANTGELFF
>-|TRBD2|TRBJ2-5|TRBV11-2
TGTGCCAGCAGCAGCACCCTCGTGCGGGGGGAAGAGACCCAGTACTTC
CASSSTLVRGEETQYF
>-|TRBD1|TRBJ2-7|TRBV28
TGTGCCAGCAGCCACCGGGGACAGGGGGCCTACGAGCAGTACTTC
CASSHRGQGAYEQYF
>-|-|TRBJ1-1|TRBV27
TGTGCCAGCAGGATGGAGGGGAGGAACACTGAAGCTTTCTTT
CASRMEGRNTEAFF
>-|-|TRBJ1-4|TRBV28
TGTGCCAGCATCCCCCACCGCTTAGGGGGGGCTGAAAAACTGTTTTTT
CASIPHRLGGAEKLFF
>-|TRBD1|TRBJ2-3|TRBV5-1
TGCGCCAGCAGCACCGTGACAGGGGCGGTTAACACAGATACGCAGTATTTT
CASSTVTGAVNTDTQYF
>-|-|TRBJ1-2|TRBV7-9
TGTGCCAGCAGCTTAGAACAGGGCGGCTACACCTTC
CASSLEQGGYTF
>-|-|TRBJ1-6|TRBV9
TGTGCCAGCAGCGTAGACCGCCAGGCCACTGAACCCCTCCACTTT
CASSVDRQATEPLHF
>-|TRBD1|TRBJ1-1|TRBV2
TGTGCCAGCAGCGGGGACAGGGGGAACACTGAAGCTTTCTTT
CASSGDRGNTEAFF
>-|-|TRBJ1-2|TRBV4-1
TGCGCCAGCAGCCAAGAGGACCGGGGGAGGGGTGGCTACACCTTC
CASSQEDRGRGGYTF
>-|TRBD2|TRBJ2-1|TRBV7-2
TGTGCCAGCACCCCGGGACTAGGAGGAAATGAGCAGTTCTTC
CASTPGLGGNEQFF
>-|-|TRBJ1-5|TRBV28
TGTGCCAGCAGTTTCGGGTCAGAAAAAAATCAGCCCCAGCATTTT
CASSFGSEKNQPQHF
>-|TRBD2|TRBJ2-7|TRBV10-1
TGCGCCAGCAGTGAGAGGGCGGGGGGGGATGAGCAGTACTTC
CASSERAGGDEQYF
>-|TRBD1|TRBJ1-6|TRBV2
TGTGCCAGCAACGGACAGGTCCGCTATAATTCACCCCTCCACTTT
CASNGQVRYNSPLHF
>once|TRBD2|TRBJ2-1|TRBV9
TGTGCCAGCAGCTCCACCGGGACTAGGGCCTACAATGAGCAGTTCTTC
CASSSTGTRAYNEQFF
>-|-|TRBJ1-2|TRBV28
TGTGCCAGCAGTTTCGGTTCGCGGGGGAGGACCGGTGGCTACACCTTC
CASSFGSRGRTGGYTF
>-|TRBD2|TRBJ2-3|TRBV5-5
TGTGCCAGCAGCTTGGCCTCTAGCGGAAGCACAGATACGCAGTATTTT
CASSLASSGSTDTQYF
>-|TRBD2|TRBJ2-7|TRBV4-1
TGCGCCAGCAGCCAAGATCTAGCGGACCCAGTCTACGAGCAGTACTTC
CASSQDLADPVYEQYF
>-|-|TRBJ1-5|TRBV10-2
TGCGCCAGCAGTGAGTCGGGCGGGGAGGGGCAGCCCCAGCATTTT
CASSESGGEGQPQHF
>once|TRBD1|TRBJ1-1|TRBV6-5
TGTGCCAGCAGAGCCGGGACAGGGAGGACTGAAGCTTTCTTT
CASRAGTGRTEAFF
>-|-|TRBJ2-7|TRBV2
TGTGCCAGCGGAGGGTCTCCCTCCTACGAGCAGTACTTC
CASGGSPSYEQYF
>few|TRBD1|TRBJ1-2|TRBV7-3
TGTGCCAGCAGCGGGGACAGGGGAGGCGATGGCTACACCTTC
CASSGDRGGDGYTF
>once|-|TRBJ2-3|TRBV11-2
TGTGCCAGCAGCCTACCCCCCCGTGGAGATACGCAGTATTTT
CASSLPPRGDTQYF
>-|-|TRBJ2-7|TRBV2
TGTGCCAGCAGTGAACAGGGGTCCTCCTACGAGCAGTACTTC
CASSEQGSSYEQYF
>-|-|TRBJ2-6|TRBV2
TGTGCCAGCAGTCTTACTCGCTCTGGGGCCAACGTCCTGACTTTC
CASSLTRSGANVLTF
>-|-|TRBJ2-1|TRBV9
TGTGCCAGCAGCGTTTCCGAGTACAATGAGCAGTTCTTC
CASSVSEYNEQFF
>-|-|TRBJ2-5|TRBV2
TGTGCCAGCAGTGAATTAGCCCAAGAGACCCAGTACTTC
CASSELAQETQYF
>-|TRBD1|TRBJ2-1|TRBV7-9
TGTGCCAGCAGACAAGACGGACAGGGGATGGCTAAGGGGTTCTTC
CASRQDGQGMAKGFF
>-|-|TRBJ1-5|TRBV2
TGTGCCAGCAGTGAAGGCGGGGGGCGTAATCAGCCCCAGCATTTT
CASSEGGGRNQPQHF